This TCR beta chain comes out of a study of beta chain features in type 1 diabetes. The study, taken as a whole, reports: Significant though moderate, a shortening of TCRB CDR3s appeared in all four CD4+ subsets of Type 1 diabetes patients.

CDR3 size: 13 residues. Trimming stripped 3 bases from V and 0 bases from J, with 3 bases between. The germline V gene has CDR1 MDHEN and CDR2 SYDVKM. About 120 mL of blood, on average, came from one heparinised draw per donor. All sorted populations exceeded 95% purity. This clone has just a few counts. Its matching antigen is unknown. TCRB transcripts that were expressed got sequenced, as all of the isolated RNA had been reverse transcribed. Sequencing used immunoSEQ multiplex PCR; TCRdb keeps in-frame clones, though not all of them. Of roughly 400,000 clones listed, around 13% are singletons. The TCR sequence derives from a man aged 25 to 40 in good health. Sequencing was performed on naive CD4+ T cells from blood. V and J are TRBV28 and TRBJ1-5, with D hard to call. The DNA for the CDR3 is TGTGCCAGCAGTTTCCTTAGCAATCAGCCCCAGCATTTT. Its translation is CASSFLSNQPQHF.